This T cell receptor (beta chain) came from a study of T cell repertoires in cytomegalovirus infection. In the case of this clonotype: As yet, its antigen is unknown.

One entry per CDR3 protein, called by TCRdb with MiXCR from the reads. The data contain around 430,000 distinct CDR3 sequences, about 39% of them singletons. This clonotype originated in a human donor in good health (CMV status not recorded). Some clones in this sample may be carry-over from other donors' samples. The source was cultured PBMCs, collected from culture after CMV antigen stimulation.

CDR3 protein: CASSGLAGDETQYF. Here the CDR3 DNA reads TGTGCCAGCAGTGGACTAGCGGGAGATGAGACCCAGTACTTC. The V gene is TRBV25-1, the J gene TRBJ2-5; 12 bases are a match to TRBD2. The length of the CDR3 is 14 residues. The V gene end was trimmed by 4 bases and the J gene end by 5 bases; junction bases not matched to a gene: 2. Germline V gene sequence: CDR1 MGHDK, CDR2 SYGVNS.